The rows below give T cell receptor beta chains drawn from one sample of a study of T cell repertoires in cytomegalovirus infection. TCRdb recomputed calls from the reads with MiXCR, one row per CDR3 protein. The table records 45,000 to 55,000 distinct CDR3 sequences, under 25% of them present only once. These TCRs are of unknown antigen specificity. The starting material was CD8+ T cells from cultured PBMCs, obtained from culture after CMV antigen stimulation. The receptors stem from a human donor in good health (CMV status not recorded). Some clones in this sample may be carry-over from other donors' samples. Each CDR3 is given without its conserved first and last residue. The D gene is left open where the match is weak.

CDR3	V	J	D
ASSLVFGGGQPQH	TRBV7-2	TRBJ1-5	NA
ASSLGGVNQPQH	TRBV7-9	TRBJ1-5	NA
ASSPGLGLSGELF	TRBV27	TRBJ2-2	TRBD2
ASSQMVSGDFTGELF	TRBV14	TRBJ2-2	NA
ASSAKQGHNQPQH	TRBV7-4	TRBJ1-5	NA
ASSLSRDNYGYT	TRBV7-9	TRBJ1-2	NA
ASSDGDGSGTDTQY	TRBV6-4	TRBJ2-3	NA
ASSPERVNQPQH	TRBV7-2	TRBJ1-5	NA
ASRRQGDLEAF	TRBV7-8	TRBJ1-1	TRBD1
ASSLVRVNEAF	TRBV11-2	TRBJ1-1	NA
ASSPFHDSGHYGYT	TRBV4-3	TRBJ1-2	NA
ASKAGVAANYGYT	TRBV6-1	TRBJ1-2	NA
AIRGTSGSTGELF	TRBV10-3	TRBJ2-2	TRBD2
ASSRTGRTYEQY	TRBV11-1	TRBJ2-7	TRBD1
ASSHPGQGHIITGELF	TRBV4-1	TRBJ2-2	TRBD1
ASSQGQGYGELF	TRBV4-3	TRBJ2-2	TRBD1
ASRWDYGYT	TRBV12-3/TRBV12-4	TRBJ1-2	NA
ASSLPEGGSFEAF	TRBV7-9	TRBJ1-1	NA
ASSLGQASNTEAF	TRBV7-6	TRBJ1-1	NA
ASSSRDFFTDTQY	TRBV7-9	TRBJ2-3	NA
ASSVDPRKPQH	TRBV9	TRBJ1-5	NA
ASSTGTSGLIQHRNEQF	TRBV7-6	TRBJ2-1	TRBD2
ASNLGGTGGRHEQF	TRBV2	TRBJ2-1	NA
ASSRRDSPGDMNTEAF	TRBV6-2/TRBV6-3	TRBJ1-1	NA
SAYPPAGTQVDGYT	TRBV20-1	TRBJ1-2	NA
ASSEGLGGNEQF	TRBV6-1	TRBJ2-1	TRBD2
ASSGQGSNQPQH	TRBV2	TRBJ1-5	TRBD1
ASSALAGVGDTQY	TRBV10-1	TRBJ2-3	TRBD2
ASSLRVLEFEQY	TRBV7-2	TRBJ2-7	NA
ASSPRDRGWRETQY	TRBV4-2	TRBJ2-5	TRBD1
ASSQVRLPGYNEQF	TRBV23-1	TRBJ2-1	NA
ASSLGRAGATDTQY	TRBV7-2	TRBJ2-3	TRBD2
AIREVGTNTEAF	TRBV10-3	TRBJ1-1	NA
ASSWGLASSYEQY	TRBV7-2	TRBJ2-7	TRBD2
ASGRQGEREQF	TRBV2	TRBJ2-1	TRBD1
ASSLAREGGAF	TRBV7-8	TRBJ1-1	NA
ASSPGLAGGNEQF	TRBV6-6	TRBJ2-1	TRBD2
ASSIFGGFYNEQF	TRBV19	TRBJ2-1	NA
ASRFGGPRGQETQY	TRBV7-6	TRBJ2-5	NA
ASGPFPPGYT	TRBV6-2/TRBV6-3	TRBJ1-2	NA
SAPPLWENTEAF	TRBV20-1	TRBJ1-1	NA
ASSSTSGGTYNEQF	TRBV7-8	TRBJ2-1	TRBD2